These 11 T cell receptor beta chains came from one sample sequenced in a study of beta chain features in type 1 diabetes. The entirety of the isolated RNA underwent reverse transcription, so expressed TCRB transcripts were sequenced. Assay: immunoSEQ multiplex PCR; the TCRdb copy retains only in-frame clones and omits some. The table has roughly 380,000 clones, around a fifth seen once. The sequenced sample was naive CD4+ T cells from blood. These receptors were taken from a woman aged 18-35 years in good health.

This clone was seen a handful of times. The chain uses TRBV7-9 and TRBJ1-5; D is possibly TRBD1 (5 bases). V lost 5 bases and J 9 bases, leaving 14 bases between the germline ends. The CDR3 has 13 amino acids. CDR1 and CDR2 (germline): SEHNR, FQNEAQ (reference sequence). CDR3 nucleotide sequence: TGTGCCAGCAGCAGAGTCGGGGGACGGCCCCAGCATTTT. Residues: CASSRVGGRPQHF.

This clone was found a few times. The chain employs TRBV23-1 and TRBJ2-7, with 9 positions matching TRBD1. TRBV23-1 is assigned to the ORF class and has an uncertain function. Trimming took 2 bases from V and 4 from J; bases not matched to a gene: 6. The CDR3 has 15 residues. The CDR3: CASSQTGGWEYEQYF. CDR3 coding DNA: TGCGCCAGCAGTCAAACAGGGGGCTGGGAGTACGAGCAGTACTTC.

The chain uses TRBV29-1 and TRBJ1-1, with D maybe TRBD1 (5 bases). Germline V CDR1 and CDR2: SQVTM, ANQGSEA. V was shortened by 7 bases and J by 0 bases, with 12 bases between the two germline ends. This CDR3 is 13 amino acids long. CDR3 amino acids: CSGGGRLNTEAFF. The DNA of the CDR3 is TGCAGCGGGGGGGGTAGGTTGAACACTGAAGCTTTCTTT.

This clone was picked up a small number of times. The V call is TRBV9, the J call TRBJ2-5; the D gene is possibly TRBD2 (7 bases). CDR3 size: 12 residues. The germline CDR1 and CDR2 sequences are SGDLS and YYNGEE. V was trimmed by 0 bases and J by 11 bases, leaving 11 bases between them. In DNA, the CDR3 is TGTGCCAGCAGCGTAGCGGGGGGCGGTCAGTACTTC. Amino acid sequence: CASSVAGGGQYF. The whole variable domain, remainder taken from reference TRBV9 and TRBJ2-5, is DSGVTQTPKHLITATGQRVTLRCSPRSGDLSVYWYQQSLDQGLQFLIQYYNGEERAKGNILERFSAQQFPDLHSELNLSSLELGDSALYFCASSVAGGGQYFGPGTRLLVL.

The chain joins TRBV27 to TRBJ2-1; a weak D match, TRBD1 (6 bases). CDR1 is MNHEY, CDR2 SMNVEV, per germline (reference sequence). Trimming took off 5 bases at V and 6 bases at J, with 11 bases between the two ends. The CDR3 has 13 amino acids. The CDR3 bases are TGTGCCAGCAGTACGCCACAGGGCAATGAGCAGTTCTTC. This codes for CASSTPQGNEQFF.

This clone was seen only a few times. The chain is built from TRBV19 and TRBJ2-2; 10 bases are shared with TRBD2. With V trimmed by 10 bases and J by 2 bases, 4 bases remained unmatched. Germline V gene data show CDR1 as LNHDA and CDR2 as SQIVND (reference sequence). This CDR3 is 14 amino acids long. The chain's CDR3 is CATERGGNTGELFF. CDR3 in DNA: TGTGCCACCGAGCGGGGGGGCAACACCGGGGAGCTGTTTTTT.

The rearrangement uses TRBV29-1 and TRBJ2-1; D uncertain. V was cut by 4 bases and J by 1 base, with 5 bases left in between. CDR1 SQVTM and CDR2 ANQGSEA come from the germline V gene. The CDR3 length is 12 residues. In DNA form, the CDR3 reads TGCAGCGTTGCAGTTTCCTACAATGAGCAGTTCTTC. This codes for CSVAVSYNEQFF.

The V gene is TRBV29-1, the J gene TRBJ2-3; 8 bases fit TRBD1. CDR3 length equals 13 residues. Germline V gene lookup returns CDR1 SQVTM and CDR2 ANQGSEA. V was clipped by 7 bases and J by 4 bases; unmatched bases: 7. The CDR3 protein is CSGGQGGADTQYF. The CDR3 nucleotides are TGCAGCGGAGGACAGGGTGGGGCAGATACGCAGTATTTT.

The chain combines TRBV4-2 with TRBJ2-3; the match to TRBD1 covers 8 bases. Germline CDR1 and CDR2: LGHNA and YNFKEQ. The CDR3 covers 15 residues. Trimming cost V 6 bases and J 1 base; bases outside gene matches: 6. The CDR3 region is CASRRTGRGTDTQYF. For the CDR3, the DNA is TGTGCCAGCAGAAGGACAGGGCGAGGCACAGATACGCAGTATTTT.

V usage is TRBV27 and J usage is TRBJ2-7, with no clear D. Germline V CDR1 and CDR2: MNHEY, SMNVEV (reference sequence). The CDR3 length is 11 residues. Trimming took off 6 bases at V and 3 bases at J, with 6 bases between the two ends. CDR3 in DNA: TGTGCCAGCAGGCGCAACTACGAGCAGTACTTC. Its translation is CASRRNYEQYF.

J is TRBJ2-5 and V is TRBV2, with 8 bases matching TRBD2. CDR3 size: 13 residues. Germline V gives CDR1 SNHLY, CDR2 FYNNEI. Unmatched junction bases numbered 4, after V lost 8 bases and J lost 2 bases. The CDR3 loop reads CASLVAGQETQYF. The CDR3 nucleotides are TGTGCCAGCTTAGTAGCGGGACAAGAGACCCAGTACTTC.